What follows are 21 T cell receptor beta chains derived from one specimen sequenced in a study of CXCR3-negative and CXCR3-positive naive CD8 T cells. Overall study findings and caveats: Researchers report that CXCR3-positive naive cells carry more hydrophobic TRB CDR3s than CXCR3-negative naive cells.

The libraries of TRB cDNA were prepared using 5' RACE with UMI labels. Reanalyzing the 5' RACE reads, TCRdb keeps one entry per CDR3 protein, without DNA. The repertoire table contains about 6,900 distinct CDR3 sequences. Their antigens are not known. Sequenced input: naive CXCR3+ CD8+ T cells from blood. Specified subset: CD45RO-CCR7+CD27+CD95- naive CD8+ T cells expressing CXCR3 (TNR3+). The receptors originated from a human donor in good health. Some clones in this sample may be carry-over from other donors' samples.

This clonotype counts as medium-sized by frequency. The V gene is TRBV25-1, the J gene TRBJ1-1. This CDR3 has 13 amino acids. Germline CDR1 MGHDK, CDR2 SYGVNS. CDR3 residues: CASRQSTNTEAFF.

This clonotype is identified as medium-sized (0.01 to 0.1%) from frequency. The chain uses TRBV4-2 and TRBJ2-2. The germline CDR1 and CDR2 sequences are LGHNA and YNFKEQ. There are 16 residues in the CDR3. The CDR3: CASSQDAVRNTGELFF.

The chain uses TRBV5-1 and TRBJ2-7; the TRBD1 assignment by TCRdb is unverifiable without DNA. This CDR3 has 17 amino acids. Germline-derived CDR1 and CDR2 are SGHRS and YFSETQ. CDR3 in amino acids: CASSLLHNRDSSYEQYF.

Judged by frequency, this clonotype is medium-sized (0.01 to 0.1%). The chain carries TRBV25-1 and TRBJ2-1; the D call of TRBD2 rests on TCRdb alone, since no DNA is present to check it. The length of the CDR3 is 13 residues. Germline CDR1 MGHDK, CDR2 SYGVNS. The CDR3 region is CASSETSQAEQFF.

This clonotype is deemed medium-sized by its frequency. This chain links TRBV7-2 with TRBJ1-1; TCRdb designates TRBD1, a call that cannot be tested without DNA. Germline V lookup: CDR1 SGHTA, CDR2 FQGNSA. The CDR3 consists of 14 residues. This chain's CDR3 is CASSHPGQTAEAFF.

Frequency places this clonotype as medium-sized. The chain carries TRBV29-1 and TRBJ1-1; TCRdb's D call of TRBD1 is untestable without DNA. The length of the CDR3 is 19 residues. Germline loops: CDR1 SQVTM, CDR2 ANQGSEA. The CDR3 spells CSGDRPGTGMVSPNTEAFF. Full variable domain (rest looked up from reference TRBV29-1 and TRBJ1-1): SAVISQKPSRDICQRGTSLTIQCQVDSQVTMMFWYRQQPGQSLTLIATANQGSEATYESGFVIDKFPISRPNLTFSTLTVSNMSPEDSSIYLCSGDRPGTGMVSPNTEAFFGQGTRLTVV.

This chain's CDR3 is CASSLGSATANEQFF. The chain uses TRBV27 and TRBJ2-1; the D gene TCRdb calls, TRBD2, cannot be checked with no DNA. Looked up from germline, CDR1 is MNHEY and CDR2 is SMNVEV (reference sequence). This CDR3 comprises 15 residues.

According to its frequency, this clonotype is medium-sized. This sequence joins TRBV5-4 and TRBJ2-2; TCRdb proposes TRBD2, but this gene call is untestable without DNA. From germline, CDR1 is SGHNT and CDR2 YYREEE (reference sequence). The CDR3 is 17 amino acids. CDR3 sequence reads: CASSLETSGNFAGELFF. The variable domain in full, with the rest retrieved from reference TRBV5-4 and TRBJ2-2, is ETGVTQSPTHLIKTRGQQVTLRCSSQSGHNTVSWYQQALGQGPQFIFQYYREEENGRGNFPPRFSGLQFPNYSSELNVNALELDDSALYLCASSLETSGNFAGELFFGEGSRLTVL.

The J gene is TRBJ2-4, the V gene TRBV7-2; TCRdb proposes TRBD1, but this gene call is untestable without DNA. The germline gives CDR1 SGHTA, CDR2 FQGNSA. CDR3 size: 15 residues. The CDR3 reads CASSLLGGPGNIQYF.

The rearrangement uses TRBV29-1 and TRBJ2-3; there is no DNA to check the TCRdb D call of TRBD1. The CDR3 has 15 amino acids. The germline CDR1 and CDR2 sequences are SQVTM and ANQGSEA. This chain's CDR3 is CSVETGVSSTDTQYF.

The chain uses TRBV19 and TRBJ1-1. The CDR3 runs to 14 residues. CDR1 is LNHDA and CDR2 is SQIVND in the germline V gene (reference sequence). The CDR3 here is CASSIGYRDTEAFF.

This clonotype counts as medium-sized by frequency. The V gene is TRBV29-1, the J gene TRBJ2-7; absent DNA, TCRdb's TRBD1 call cannot be checked. Germline V gene lookup returns CDR1 SQVTM and CDR2 ANQGSEA. CDR3 length: 12 residues. The CDR3 loop reads CSVRQGPYEQYF.

This clonotype is deemed medium-sized by its frequency. The gene calls are TRBV29-1 and TRBJ2-1; no DNA is available, so the TRBD2 call from TCRdb remains unchecked. In germline, CDR1 is SQVTM, CDR2 ANQGSEA. The length of the CDR3 is 14 residues. The CDR3 loop reads CSVELAGSYNEQFF.

This rearrangement joins TRBV6-5 to TRBJ1-1. Germline V lookup: CDR1 MNHEY, CDR2 SVGAGI. This CDR3 is 15 amino acids long. The CDR3 reads CASSYSDDGTTEAFF.

The chain couples TRBV4-3 to TRBJ2-2. The CDR3 consists of 15 residues. Germline values: CDR1 LGHNA, CDR2 YSLEER. The CDR3: CASSQDWVNTGQLLF.

This clonotype is deemed medium-sized (0.01 to 0.1%) by its frequency. V gene TRBV4-3 combines with J gene TRBJ1-5. CDR1 and CDR2 from the germline V gene are LGHNA and YSLEER. This CDR3 contains 13 residues. The CDR3 sequence: CASSQDGDQPQHF.

This sequence joins TRBV18 and TRBJ2-1; checking the TCRdb D call of TRBD2 is not possible without DNA. The CDR3 spans 15 residues. The germline V gene encodes CDR1 KGHSH and CDR2 LQKENI. The CDR3 sequence: CASSPTGLDYNEQFF. The full variable domain, with the rest looked up from reference TRBV18 and TRBJ2-1, is NAGVMQNPRHLVRRRGQEARLRCSPMKGHSHVYWYRQLPEEGLKFMVYLQKENIIDESGMPKERFSAEFPKEGPSILRIQQVVRGDSAAYFCASSPTGLDYNEQFFGPGTRLTVL.

The rearrangement joins TRBV12-3 or TRBV12-4 to TRBJ1-6; with no DNA, the TCRdb D assignment of TRBD1 cannot be verified. The CDR3 covers 14 residues. The CDR3 here is CASGVGVGVSPLHF.

This clonotype is medium-sized (0.01 to 0.1%) by frequency. The genes are TRBV20-1 and TRBJ2-3; the TRBD2 assignment by TCRdb is unverifiable without DNA. The germline gives CDR1 DFQATT, CDR2 SNEGSKA (reference sequence). This CDR3 contains 16 residues. The CDR3 sequence: CSAHWSLAGYTDTQYF.

The V and J genes are TRBV28 and TRBJ2-2; the D gene TCRdb calls, TRBD2, cannot be checked with no DNA. Germline V gives CDR1 MDHEN, CDR2 SYDVKM. The CDR3 totals 12 residues. CDR3 loop: CATQGGTGELFF.

This chain links TRBV19 with TRBJ2-1. Germline V gene lookup returns CDR1 LNHDA and CDR2 SQIVND (reference sequence). The CDR3 loop spans 14 amino acids. CDR3 sequence: CASSIGFSYNEQFF. Filled out from reference TRBV19 and TRBJ2-1, the complete variable domain reads DGGITQSPKYLFRKEGQNVTLSCEQNLNHDAMYWYRQDPGQGLRLIYYSQIVNDFQKGDIAEGYSVSREKKESFPLTVTSAQKNPTAFYLCASSIGFSYNEQFFGPGTRLTVL.